The T cell receptor beta chain under discussion was sequenced for a study of CD8 T cell repertoires and HIV-1 epitope variants. About the research overall: T cells were stimulated with Twenty-five Gag and Nef peptides separately. 1M T cells were kept uncultured as a baseline. Control wells had CMV/EBV/flu peptides, negative Ebola AY9, or no peptide.

With respect to this clone: Its antigen is still unknown.

The ends lost 2 bases at V and 0 bases at J; junction bases unmatched: 6. The CDR3 runs to 16 residues. Germline V gene data show CDR1 as MGHDK and CDR2 as SYGVNS. TCR beta CDR3 was sequenced at survey depth on immunoSEQ. Sequenced by immunoSEQ multiplex PCR; TCRdb stores in-frame clones only, minus some. The sample comprises 4,500 to 5,500 clones, under 70% of which are singletons, and around 45% rests with the top ten. The sequencing input was cultured CD8+ T cells derived from PBMCs. The receptor was derived from a male donor with HIV. This sequence joins TRBV25-1 and TRBJ2-7, with 8 bases that match TRBD2. CDR3 residues: CASSESEREISYEQYF. The DNA of the CDR3 is TGTGCCAGCAGTGAAAGCGAGCGGGAGATCTCCTACGAGCAGTACTTC.